This passage covers 6 T cell receptor beta chains from one sample sequenced in a study of human T cells and chemical hapten exposure. Time point here: pre-sensitization, week 0. Sample treatment: therapeutic diphenylcyclopropenone sensitization with weekly scalp DPC. A single record per CDR3 protein comes from TCRdb applying MiXCR to the RACE reads. The table includes about 51,000 distinct CDR3 sequences, roughly 8.8% detected once. Sequencing was performed on whole blood, taken in connection with sensitization to the hapten diphenylcyclopropenone (DPC). These receptors came from a woman aged 40 to 49 with alopecia areata. Some clones in this sample may be carry-over from other donors' samples.

The V gene is TRBV5-6, the J gene TRBJ2-2; D is perhaps TRBD2 (5 bases). CDR1 is SGHDT, CDR2 YYEEEE, per germline. The CDR3 runs to 14 residues. V lost 3 bases to trimming and J lost 1 base, with 7 bases between them. The CDR3 reads CASSSGMNTGELFF. In DNA, the CDR3 is TGTGCCAGCAGCTCGGGGATGAACACCGGGGAGCTGTTTTTT.

The chain couples TRBV4-1 to TRBJ1-4, with D possibly matching TRBD1 (6 bases). Germline V gene sequence: CDR1 MGHRA, CDR2 YSYEKL. The CDR3 covers 14 residues. V was pared by 0 bases and J by 7 bases, with 9 bases between. CDR3 sequence: CASSQEGAVEKLFF. CDR3 sequence (DNA): TGCGCCAGCAGCCAAGAGGGGGCGGTTGAAAAACTGTTTTTT.

The table lists this clonotype with many counts. The chain couples TRBV7-9 to TRBJ1-5; no firm D call. Germline CDR1 is SEHNR and CDR2 is FQNEAQ (reference sequence). Between the trimmed V and J ends, which lost 4 bases and 3 bases, there was a span of 4 bases. The CDR3 sequence is 12 residues long. The CDR3 DNA sequence: TGTGCCAGCAGCTCACCCAATCAGCCCCAGCATTTT. Encoded protein: CASSSPNQPQHF.

This clonotype was observed at least ten times. The CDR3 DNA is TGTGCCAGCAGCGAAACAGCCACGGCTAATCAGCCCCAGCATTTT. Its protein is CASSETATANQPQHF. The V and J genes are TRBV2 and TRBJ1-5, with D hard to call. CDR3 size: 15 residues. V lost 6 bases and J 4 bases, leaving 16 bases between the germline ends. Germline CDR1 reads SNHLY; CDR2 reads FYNNEI.

This clonotype was seen ten or more times. The chain employs TRBV12-3 or TRBV12-4 and TRBJ2-2; 9 nucleotides match TRBD1. This CDR3 region has 17 residues. V lost 5 bases to trimming and J lost 6 bases; unmatched junction nucleotides: 13. The CDR3: CASSGIQGASLSGELFF. DNA of the CDR3: TGTGCCAGCAGTGGAATACAGGGGGCGTCTCTATCCGGGGAGCTGTTTTTT.

This clonotype was counted a few times. The J gene is TRBJ1-5, the V gene TRBV6-6, with 7 positions matching TRBD1. Germline CDR1 MNHNY, CDR2 SVGAGI (reference sequence). The CDR3 loop spans 14 amino acids. V gave up 5 bases and J gave up 2 bases; unmatched junction bases: 3. The CDR3 loop is CASSRDRGNQPQHF. CDR3 nucleotides: TGTGCCAGCAGTCGGGACAGAGGCAATCAGCCCCAGCATTTT.